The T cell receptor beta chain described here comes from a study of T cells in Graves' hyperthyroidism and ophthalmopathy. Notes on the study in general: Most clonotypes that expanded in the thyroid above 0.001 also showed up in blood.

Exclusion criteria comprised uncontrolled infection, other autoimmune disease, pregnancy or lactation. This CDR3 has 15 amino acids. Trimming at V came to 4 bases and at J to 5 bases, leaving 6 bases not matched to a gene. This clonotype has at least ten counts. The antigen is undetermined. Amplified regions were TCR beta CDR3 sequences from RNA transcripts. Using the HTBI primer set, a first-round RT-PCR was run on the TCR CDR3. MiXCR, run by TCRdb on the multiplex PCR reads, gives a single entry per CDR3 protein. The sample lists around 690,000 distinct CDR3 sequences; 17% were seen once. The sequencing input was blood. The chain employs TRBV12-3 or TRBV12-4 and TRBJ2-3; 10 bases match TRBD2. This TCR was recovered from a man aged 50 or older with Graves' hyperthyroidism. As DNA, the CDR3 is TGTGCCAGCAGTTGGAGGGGACTAGCGATAGATACGCAGTATTTT. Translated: CASSWRGLAIDTQYF.